The source of this T cell receptor (beta chain) is a study of OX40 agonist ivuxolimab in advanced cancers. Sequenced by immunoSEQ multiplex PCR; TCRdb stores in-frame clones only, minus some. The data show about 8,300 clones, 55% to 75% seen once. CDR3 size: 12 residues. Trimming pared 6 bases from V and 6 bases from J, leaving 9 bases between. CDR1 is MNHEY, CDR2 SMNVEV, per germline (reference sequence). This specimen was CD4+ or CD8+ T cells sorted from blood, taken in a trial of the OX40 agonist ivuxolimab. This TCR derives from an adult with an advanced solid tumor such as melanoma, head and neck, liver or kidney cancer. This sequence joins TRBV27 and TRBJ2-1; no firm D call. CDR3: CASSLGSNEQFF. In nucleotides, the CDR3 is TGTGCCAGCAGCTTAGGCTCCAATGAGCAGTTCTTC.